This T cell receptor (beta chain) was captured in a study of shared clonotypes between healthy human individuals. Study-wide context: CD4 naive cells filled three plates per donor, CD4 memory three, CD8 naive two and CD8 memory one.

Once extracted for a subset, genomic DNA was divided evenly among several immunoSEQ plates. Libraries were prepared by immunoSEQ multiplex PCR; TCRdb keeps only in-frame clonotypes and omits some of them. The repertoire holds hundreds of thousands of clones, with under 80% as singletons. This clone was counted once. What it binds is not known. Overall study findings and caveats: Represented diversity (both genetic and exposure-history) was limited by the small number of donors.

V lost 2 bases, J lost 7 bases, and 7 bases stayed unmatched. The length of the CDR3 is 15 residues. Germline CDR1 is MNHEY and CDR2 is SMNVEV (reference sequence). Sequenced: memory CD4+ T cells sorted from blood. Subset specified: CD45RA-negative fraction. The clonotype originates from a woman under 40 in good health. The gene calls are TRBV27 and TRBJ2-1, with 8 bases that match TRBD1. The CDR3 DNA reads as TGTGCCAGCAGTTTAGGACAGGGAGGTGGTAATGAGCAGTTCTTC. Its translation: CASSLGQGGGNEQFF.